The 8 T cell receptor beta chains reported below all come from one sample, sequenced in a study of blood T cell repertoires in COVID-19. The data were produced by immunoSEQ multiplex PCR, yet TCRdb's version contains in-frame clones alone and is incomplete. The table lists over 110,000 clones, roughly 80% of them singletons, with 5% to 6% in the top ten. Specimen: PBMCs or T cells enriched from blood (not recorded which). These receptors came from a man in his forties with acute COVID-19.

To note about this clone: The sample carries other DNA sequences with the same CDR3. The rearrangement joins TRBV9 to TRBJ1-1, with TRBD1 as a possible D gene (5 bases). The germline CDR1 and CDR2 sequences are SGDLS and YYNGEE. This CDR3 has 13 amino acids. V lost 4 bases, J lost 0 bases, and 7 bases lay in between. CDR3 coding DNA: TGTGCCAGCAGCTGGGGGGTGAACACTGAAGCTTTCTTT. Its protein is CASSWGVNTEAFF.

The chain combines TRBV13 with TRBJ2-7; D is uncertain. The CDR3 contains 13 residues. Trimming cost V 0 bases and J 1 base, with 4 bases left between them. Germline V gene lookup returns CDR1 PRHDT and CDR2 FYEKMQ (reference sequence). The CDR3 DNA is TGTGCCAGCAGCTTAGGCTTATCCTACGAGCAGTACTTC. Translation: CASSLGLSYEQYF. The whole variable domain, filled in from reference TRBV13 and TRBJ2-7, reads AAGVIQSPRHLIKEKRETATLKCYPIPRHDTVYWYQQGPGQDPQFLISFYEKMQSDKGSIPDRFSAQQFSDYHSELNMSSLELGDSALYFCASSLGLSYEQYFGPGTRLTVT.

This rearrangement joins TRBV2 to TRBJ2-1; 7 bases are shared with TRBD2. CDR1 and CDR2 (germline): SNHLY, FYNNEI. After removal of 4 bases from V and 6 bases from J, the junction contained 6 bases not matched to a gene. The CDR3 is 14 amino acids. The CDR3 here is CASSGGWGGNEQFF. In DNA, the CDR3 is TGTGCCAGCAGTGGCGGCTGGGGGGGCAATGAGCAGTTCTTC.

The chain links TRBV6-5 to TRBJ2-3; 8 bases are shared with TRBD2. The CDR3 runs 13 residues. J was trimmed by 8 bases and V by 7 bases; bases with no gene match: 8. CDR1 is MNHEY, CDR2 SVGAGI, per germline. The CDR3 is CASTLTSVGTQYF. CDR3 sequence (DNA): TGTGCCAGCACCCTGACTAGCGTAGGTACGCAGTATTTT.

The chain is built from TRBV4-3 and TRBJ2-1, with D tentatively TRBD2 (6 bases). Germline CDR1 LGHNA, CDR2 YSLEER. V gave up 0 bases and J gave up 2 bases, with 11 bases separating them. CDR3 length: 16 residues. The CDR3 here is CASSQDWRATYNEQFF. For the CDR3, the DNA is TGCGCCAGCAGCCAAGACTGGAGGGCAACCTACAATGAGCAGTTCTTC.

The chain joins TRBV28 to TRBJ1-3, with 9 nucleotides matching TRBD1. Germline CDR1 is MDHEN and CDR2 is SYDVKM. The CDR3 loop spans 15 amino acids. The ends lost 5 bases at V and 7 bases at J; junction bases unmatched: 9. The CDR3 loop is CASSPRDRVLNTIYF. Written as DNA, the CDR3 is TGTGCCAGCAGTCCCCGGGACAGGGTCTTGAACACCATATATTTT.

Only one count was recorded for this clone. V is TRBV19 and J is TRBJ1-2, with D possibly TRBD1 on 6 matching bases. Germline lookup yields CDR1 LNHDA and CDR2 SQIVND (reference sequence). This CDR3 spans 13 amino acids. V gave up 4 bases and J gave up 2 bases, with 8 bases separating them. The CDR3 is CASSRTVNYGYTF. The DNA for the CDR3 is TGTGCCAGTAGTAGGACAGTCAACTATGGCTACACCTTC.

This chain links TRBV7-2 with TRBJ1-4, with TRBD1 identical over 9 bases. V lost 0 bases, J lost 11 bases, and 10 bases stayed unmatched. The CDR3 is 16 residues long. Germline CDR1 reads SGHTA; CDR2 reads FQGNSA. This chain's CDR3 is CASSLAVGQGPWKLFF. The CDR3 DNA reads as TGTGCCAGCAGCTTAGCTGTCGGACAGGGGCCCTGGAAACTGTTTTTT.